These 14 T cell receptor beta chains were sequenced from one sample in a study of tumor and adjacent non-tumor tissue in lung cancer. RNA was extracted from bulk tissue without any cell sorting. More than 3 cm separated this lung sample from the edge of the tumor. The library came from three nested PCR rounds adapted from ARM-PCR protocols. TCRdb redid the calling of the multiplex PCR reads with MiXCR, one entry per CDR3 protein. The sample lists about 50,000 distinct CDR3 sequences; roughly 69% were seen once. The specimen sequenced was distant non-tumor lung tissue. These receptors originate from a woman aged 55-75 years with non-small cell lung cancer.

A word on this clonotype: The CDR3 end shows no conserved phenylalanine or tryptophan, and so a read error is likely. V is TRBV4-3 and J is TRBJ2-7; TRBD1 aligns across 9 bases. The CDR3 consists of 13 residues. The V gene's germline CDR1 is LGHNA and CDR2 YSLEER. V lost 10 bases, J lost 5 bases, and 9 bases stayed unmatched. For the CDR3, the DNA is TGCGCCATCAGGGGGACAGGGCGGGACGAGCAGTACATC. Its protein is CAIRGTGRDEQYI.

With regard to this clonotype: A much larger clone is a single base away; this may be a read error. The chain recombines TRBV11-2 with TRBJ2-7; maybe TRBD1 (6 bases). The germline V gene encodes CDR1 SGHAT and CDR2 FQNNGV. This CDR3 comprises 12 residues. V gave up 7 bases and J gave up 6 bases, with 13 bases separating them. The CDR3 spells CASNMQGGEQYF. Written as DNA, the CDR3 is TGTGCCAGCAACATGCAAGGGGGCGAGCAGTACTTC.

This sequence joins TRBV4-2 and TRBJ2-7, with 7 bases lining up with TRBD1. After removal of 6 bases from V and 2 bases from J, the junction contained 4 bases not matched to a gene. The CDR3 has 13 residues. Germline values: CDR1 LGHNA, CDR2 YNFKEQ. The CDR3 here is CASRLGQTYEQYF. CDR3 bases: TGTGCCAGCAGATTGGGACAGACCTACGAGCAGTACTTC.

This clonotype occurred a few times. A much larger clone lies a single base off, so this may be a read error. The V gene is TRBV14, the J gene TRBJ2-7, with TRBD1 identical over 7 bases. The CDR3 length is 14 residues. The V gene's germline CDR1 is SGHDN and CDR2 FVKESK. The CDR3 DNA follows: TGTACCAGCAGCCCTACCGGGACAGCCTACGAGCAGTACTTC. Translated, it gives CTSSPTGTAYEQYF.

As to this clonotype: The CDR3 does not close with the conserved phenylalanine or tryptophan, likely indicating a read error. This rearrangement joins TRBV10-2 to TRBJ2-1, with TRBD2 identical over 12 bases. The J segment lost 9 bases and the V segment lost 10 bases, leaving 13 bases of the junction unmatched. CDR1 is WSHSY, CDR2 SAAADI, per germline. The CDR3 is 15 amino acids. CDR3 nucleotides: TGCGCCAAGAGCTCTAGCGGGGGGGCCTCAGGTGAGCAGTTCTTA. Its protein is CAKSSSGGASGEQFL.

As for this clonotype: At one end the junction does not follow the germline gene, possibly because of a read error. The V and J genes are TRBV28 and TRBJ1-6; TRBD1 might be the D (5 bases). Germline V gene lookup returns CDR1 MDHEN and CDR2 SYDVKM. The CDR3 has 14 amino acids. The CDR3 reads CASSPQGEGSPLDF. The CDR3 DNA sequence: TGTGCCAGCAGTCCCCAGGGAGAGGGTTCACCTCTCGACTTT.

The chain couples TRBV28 to TRBJ2-5; D unclear. The CDR3 loop spans 13 amino acids. Germline V gene sequence: CDR1 MDHEN, CDR2 SYDVKM. Trimming left V 8 bases short and J 7 bases short, with 17 bases between. The CDR3 nucleotides read TGTGCCAGCCGTCTTGGGCAGGCATGGACCCAGTACTTC. Amino acid sequence: CASRLGQAWTQYF.

This clonotype was recorded many times. The genes are TRBV6-6 and TRBJ2-2; tentative D call: TRBD2 (5 bases). Trimming stripped 2 bases from V and 1 base from J, with 8 bases between. Looked up from germline, CDR1 is MNHNY and CDR2 is SVGAGI (reference sequence). There are 15 residues in the CDR3. In DNA, the CDR3 is TGTGCCAGCAGTTACGAGCGGTGGAACACCGGGGAGCTGTTTTTT. Translated, it gives CASSYERWNTGELFF.

This rearrangement joins TRBV6-5 to TRBJ2-7, with 7 bases matching TRBD1. Looked up from germline, CDR1 is MNHEY and CDR2 is SVGAGI. Trimming took 5 bases from V and 5 from J; bases not matched to a gene: 12. This CDR3 has 15 residues. Written as DNA, the CDR3 is TGTGCCAGCAGTGACGCCGGGACAGTGATCCACGAGCAGTACTTC. Residues: CASSDAGTVIHEQYF.

As regards this clonotype: Sequence at one end of the junction differs from germline and may be a read error. The V and J genes are TRBV28 and TRBJ1-2; D perhaps matches TRBD1 (6 bases). From germline, CDR1 is MDHEN and CDR2 SYDVKM. The CDR3 spans 14 residues. The CDR3 loop reads CASRIGGVSGSYTF. The CDR3 DNA reads TGTGCCAGCAGAATAGGGGGAGTCTCGGGTAGCTACACTTTC.

Comments on this clonotype: It may be a read error: a sequence one base away is much more abundant. Here the CDR3 omits its conserved ending phenylalanine or tryptophan, so a read error is the likely source. V gene TRBV7-3 combines with J gene TRBJ1-1; 9 bases match TRBD1. Unmatched junction bases numbered 1, after V lost 4 bases and J lost 4 bases. Looked up from germline, CDR1 is SGHTA and CDR2 is FQGTGA. This CDR3 spans 13 amino acids. CDR3 nucleotide sequence: TGTGCCAGCAGCTCGGACAGGGGCACTGAAGCTTTCTCT. Its protein product is CASSSDRGTEAFS.

As concerns this clonotype: A much larger clone is a single base away; this may be a read error. The chain uses TRBV20-1 and TRBJ1-5; D gene uncertain. With 6 bases removed from V and 0 bases from J, the gap between germline ends came to 15 bases. CDR3 size: 15 residues. Germline loops: CDR1 DFQATT, CDR2 SNEGSKA (reference sequence). CDR3 loop: CSARTLGNSNQPQHF. The DNA of the CDR3 is TGCAGTGCACGGACTTTAGGAAATAGCAATCAGCCCCAGCATTTT.

Remarks on this clonotype: A read error may explain this, as a much larger clone is one base away. The rearrangement joins TRBV20-1 to TRBJ2-1, with D perhaps given as TRBD1 or TRBD2 (5 bases each). Germline assignment: CDR1 DFQATT and CDR2 SNEGSKA (reference sequence). Trimming pared 5 bases from V and 14 bases from J, leaving 19 bases between. This CDR3 has 12 residues. CDR3 nucleotides: TGCAGTGCTCCTAATAACGGGGCGGGCGAGTTCTTC. Its protein is CSAPNNGAGEFF.

By sample share, this clonotype is medium-sized. Here the CDR3 DNA reads TGTGCCAGCAGTTCGACAGATACCGGGGAGCTGTTTTTT. Translation: CASSSTDTGELFF. The chain has TRBV11-2 and TRBJ2-2; the D gene is possibly TRBD1 (5 bases). Germline lookup yields CDR1 SGHAT and CDR2 FQNNGV. Deletions cut 6 bases from V and 5 bases from J, with 10 bases between. This CDR3 is 13 amino acids long.